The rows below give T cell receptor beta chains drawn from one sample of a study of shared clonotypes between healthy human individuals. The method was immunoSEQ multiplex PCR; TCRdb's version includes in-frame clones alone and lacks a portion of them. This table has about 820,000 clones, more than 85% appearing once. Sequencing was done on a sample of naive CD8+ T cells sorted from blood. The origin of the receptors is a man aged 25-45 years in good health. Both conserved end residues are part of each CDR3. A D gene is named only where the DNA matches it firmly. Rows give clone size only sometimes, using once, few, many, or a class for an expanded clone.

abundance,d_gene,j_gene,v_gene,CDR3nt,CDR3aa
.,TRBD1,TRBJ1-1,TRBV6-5,TGTGCCATTCAACAGGGGGTAGGCACTGAAGCTTTCTTT,CAIQQGVGTEAFF
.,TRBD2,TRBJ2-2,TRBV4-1,TGCGCCAGCAGCCGCGGGACTAGCGGGAGAGGCGGGGAGCTGTTTTTT,CASSRGTSGRGGELFF
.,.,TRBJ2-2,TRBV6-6,TGTGCCAGCAGTTCCGGACTAGGGGGTCGGGGGGAGCTGTTTTTT,CASSSGLGGRGELFF
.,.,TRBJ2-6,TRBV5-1,TGCGCCAGCAGGCTAGGGGTTGCCGGGGCCAACGTCCTGACTTTC,CASRLGVAGANVLTF
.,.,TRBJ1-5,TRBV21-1,TGTGCCAGCAGCAAAGGGGGGGCGCTCCAGCATTTT,CASSKGGALQHF
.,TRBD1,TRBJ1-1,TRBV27,TGTGCCAGCAGTTTTCGCGACAGGGGTCGCGAAGCTTTCTTT,CASSFRDRGREAFF
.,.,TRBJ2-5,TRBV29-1,TGCAGCGCCTTAGACATCCAAGAGACCCAGTACTTC,CSALDIQETQYF
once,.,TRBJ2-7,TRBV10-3,TGTGCCATCAGTGAGGACACCAACTACGAGCAGTACTTC,CAISEDTNYEQYF
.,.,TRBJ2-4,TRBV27,TGTGCCAGCGGGGCACTAGAAGACATTCAGTACTTC,CASGALEDIQYF
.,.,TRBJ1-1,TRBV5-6,TGTGCCAGCAGAAATTGGGCAGGGGATTTAAACACTGAAGCTTTCTTT,CASRNWAGDLNTEAFF
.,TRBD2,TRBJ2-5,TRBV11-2,TGTGCCAGCAGCCTCGGGACTAGCGGGAATCAAGAGACCCAGTACTTC,CASSLGTSGNQETQYF
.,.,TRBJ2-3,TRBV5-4,TGTGCCAGCAGCTCCATGGGAGAAACAGATACGCAGTATTTT,CASSSMGETDTQYF
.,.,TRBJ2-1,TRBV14,TGTGCCAGCAGTCACCCCGCCCCTCGCTCCTACAATGAGCAGTTCTTC,CASSHPAPRSYNEQFF
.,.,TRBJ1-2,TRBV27,TGTGCCAGCAGTTTATCAGGCCGTCATGGCTACACCTTC,CASSLSGRHGYTF
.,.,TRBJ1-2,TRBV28,TGTGCCAGCAGCACGACAACTAAAGATTGGACAGCCAATTACTATGGCTACACCTTC,CASSTTTKDWTANYYGYTF
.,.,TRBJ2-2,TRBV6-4,TGTGCCAGCAGTGACTCGGGACAAAACACCGGGGAGCTGTTTTTT,CASSDSGQNTGELFF
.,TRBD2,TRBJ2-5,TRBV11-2,TGTGCCAGCAGCTTAGGCGGGCTAGCGGTTCAAGAGACCCAGTACTTC,CASSLGGLAVQETQYF
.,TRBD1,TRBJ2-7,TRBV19,TGTGCCAGTAGTTTGGACAGGGTCGAGCAGTACTTC,CASSLDRVEQYF
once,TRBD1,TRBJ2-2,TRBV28,TGTGCCAGCAGACCAGGGGGTGTCGGGGAGCTGTTTTTT,CASRPGGVGELFF
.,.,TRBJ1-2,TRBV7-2,TGTGCCAGCAGAGGCTATCGGGGTGACAACTATGGCTACACCTTC,CASRGYRGDNYGYTF
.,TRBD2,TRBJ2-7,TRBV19,TGTGCCAGTAGTCGACAAGCGGGAGCGGGTTTTCGTTCCTACGAGCAGTACTTC,CASSRQAGAGFRSYEQYF
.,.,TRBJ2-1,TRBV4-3,TGCGCCAGCAGCCAAGTCTTAGGACTAACCGACCACAATGAGCAGTTCTTC,CASSQVLGLTDHNEQFF
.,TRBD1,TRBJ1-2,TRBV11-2,TGTGCCAGCAGCACGTCCGGGACAGGGGAACGGGGCTATGGCTACACCTTC,CASSTSGTGERGYGYTF
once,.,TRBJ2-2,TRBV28,TGTGCCAGCAGTTCTTGGCCTAAGAACACCGGGGAGCTGTTTTTT,CASSSWPKNTGELFF
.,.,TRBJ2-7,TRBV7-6,TGTGCCAGCAGCTTAGGGGGGGAGGCCCGGCGGTACGAGCAGTACTTC,CASSLGGEARRYEQYF
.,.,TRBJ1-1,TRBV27,TGTGCCAGCAGTCCATCCAGGGGAGGAGGCACTGAAGCTTTCTTT,CASSPSRGGGTEAFF
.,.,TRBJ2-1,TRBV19,TGTGCCAGTAGTATAGCCCCGAGCTCCTACAATGAGCAGTTCTTC,CASSIAPSSYNEQFF
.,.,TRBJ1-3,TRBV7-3,TGTGCCAGCAGCTATAATCTGGACTCTGGAAACACCATATATTTT,CASSYNLDSGNTIYF
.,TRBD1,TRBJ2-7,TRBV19,TGTGCCAGTAGTAGGAAGACAGGGGGTTCATACGAGCAGTACTTC,CASSRKTGGSYEQYF
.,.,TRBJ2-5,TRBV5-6,TGTGCCAGCAGCCAGTCAGGGTGGGGGACCCAGTACTTC,CASSQSGWGTQYF
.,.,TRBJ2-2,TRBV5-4,TGTGCCAGCAGCTTGGGAGGGACCGGGGAGCTGTTTTTT,CASSLGGTGELFF
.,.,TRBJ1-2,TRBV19,TGTGCCAGTACCCCCGACAACTATGGCTACACCTTC,CASTPDNYGYTF
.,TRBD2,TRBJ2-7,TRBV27,TGTGCCAGCAGTTTTCGACTAGCGGGAGGGCCCTACGAGCAGTACTTC,CASSFRLAGGPYEQYF